Shown below are 9 T cell receptor beta chains from a single sample sequenced in a study of OX40 agonist ivuxolimab in advanced cancers. Sequencing was performed with immunoSEQ multiplex PCR; in TCRdb, only in-frame clones are kept and a portion is missing. The sample yields more than 70,000 clones, roughly 87% seen once. Sequencing was performed on CD4+ or CD8+ T cells sorted from blood, taken in a trial of the OX40 agonist ivuxolimab. All receptors derive from an adult with an advanced solid tumor such as melanoma, head and neck, liver or kidney cancer.

The V gene is TRBV7-3, the J gene TRBJ2-2; D remains unclear. Trimming took 1 base from V and 0 from J, leaving 9 bases between them. The length of the CDR3 is 16 residues. Germline-derived CDR1 and CDR2 are SGHTA and FQGTGA. The CDR3 sequence: CASSLNSGTNTGELFF. Written as DNA, the CDR3 is TGTGCCAGCAGCTTAAATTCAGGAACGAACACCGGGGAGCTGTTTTTT.

V and J are TRBV29-1 and TRBJ2-6, with 9 bases aligning to TRBD1. Germline CDR1 is SQVTM and CDR2 is ANQGSEA. Germline trimming cut 4 bases from V and 4 bases from J; bases unmatched to any gene: 2. This CDR3 has 14 residues. CDR3 DNA: TGCAGCGTTGGGACAGGGGACGGGGCCAACGTCCTGACTTTC. As protein: CSVGTGDGANVLTF.

The J gene is TRBJ2-2, the V gene TRBV5-1, with D unresolved. The CDR3 runs 14 residues. Trimming took off 0 bases at V and 3 bases at J, with 6 bases between the two ends. The germline V gene encodes CDR1 SGHRS and CDR2 YFSETQ. CDR3 residues: CASSLGRDTGELFF. The DNA for the CDR3 is TGCGCCAGCAGCTTGGGCCGAGACACCGGGGAGCTGTTTTTT.

The J gene is TRBJ1-2, the V gene TRBV5-8; no clear D. Per the germline V gene, CDR1 is SGHTS and CDR2 is YDEGEE. This CDR3 has 17 residues. Trimming removed 4 bases from V and 0 bases from J, with 19 bases in between. The CDR3 reads CASSPGWETEANYGYTF. In DNA form, the CDR3 reads TGTGCCAGCAGCCCCGGCTGGGAAACTGAAGCTAACTATGGCTACACCTTC. The full variable domain, with the rest looked up from reference TRBV5-8 and TRBJ1-2, is EAGVTQSPTHLIKTRGQQATLRCSPISGHTSVYWYQQALGLGLQFLLWYDEGEERNRGNFPPRFSGRQFPNYSSELNVNALELEDSALYLCASSPGWETEANYGYTFGSGTRLTVV.

In regard to this clone: Other DNA sequences within the sample encode an identical CDR3. The CDR3 coding sequence is TGTGCCAGCAGCGTAGATACAGATACGCAGTATTTT. Its protein is CASSVDTDTQYF. The rearrangement joins TRBV9 to TRBJ2-3; no clear D. V was pared by 0 bases and J by 3 bases, with 2 bases between. Germline loops: CDR1 SGDLS, CDR2 YYNGEE. The CDR3 consists of 12 residues. The variable domain in full, with the rest retrieved from reference TRBV9 and TRBJ2-3, is DSGVTQTPKHLITATGQRVTLRCSPRSGDLSVYWYQQSLDQGLQFLIQYYNGEERAKGNILERFSAQQFPDLHSELNLSSLELGDSALYFCASSVDTDTQYFGPGTRLTVL.

The genes are TRBV19 and TRBJ2-5; the D gene is possibly TRBD2 (5 bases). Germline V CDR1 and CDR2: LNHDA, SQIVND (reference sequence). Trimming cost V 9 bases and J 4 bases, with 12 bases left between them. The CDR3 is made up of 12 amino acids. DNA for the CDR3: TGTGCCAGCTCACGGGGTTTAGAGACCCAGTACTTC. This codes for CASSRGLETQYF.

The chain joins TRBV10-3 to TRBJ1-5, with 7 bases aligning to TRBD1. The CDR3 runs 15 residues. Germline V gene lookup returns CDR1 ENHRY and CDR2 SYGVKD. The V gene end was trimmed by 0 bases and the J gene end by 7 bases; junction bases not matched to a gene: 6. Written as DNA, the CDR3 is TGTGCCATCAGTGAGTCGAGCAGGGGGGACCAGCCCCAGCATTTT. Protein sequence: CAISESSRGDQPQHF.

The sample holds a few counts of this clone. The J gene is TRBJ2-7, the V gene TRBV4-1; TRBD1 aligns across 11 bases. The CDR3 covers 15 residues. Germline V gene sequence: CDR1 MGHRA, CDR2 YSYEKL. Germline trimming cut 3 bases from V and 4 bases from J; bases unmatched to any gene: 5. CDR3 loop: CASSQEGQGAYEQYF. CDR3 nucleotides: TGCGCCAGCAGCCAGGAAGGACAGGGGGCATACGAGCAGTACTTC.

Only one count was recorded for this clone. The rearrangement uses TRBV18 and TRBJ2-1; 7 bases are shared with TRBD2. V was clipped by 3 bases and J by 7 bases; unmatched bases: 15. The V gene's germline CDR1 is KGHSH and CDR2 LQKENI. The CDR3 length is 17 residues. The CDR3 region has the DNA TGTGCCAGCTCACCCACCGGTGGAGCGGGGACCGCGAATGAGCAGTTCTTC. Encoded protein: CASSPTGGAGTANEQFF. Looking up the rest from reference TRBV18 and TRBJ2-1 gives the full variable domain: NAGVMQNPRHLVRRRGQEARLRCSPMKGHSHVYWYRQLPEEGLKFMVYLQKENIIDESGMPKERFSAEFPKEGPSILRIQQVVRGDSAAYFCASSPTGGAGTANEQFFGPGTRLTVL.